A single T cell receptor (beta chain) is shown here with its context. Antigen specificity is unknown. This sample was included in a study of identical twins. Study-wide results and caveats: Its conclusions, products of cross-sectional statistical analysis, did not come from following the same donors. Less excess twin sharing appeared in beta out-of-frame sequences.

Healthy Caucasian donors formed the entire cohort. A universal primer site was incorporated via template switching, and the cDNA contained unique molecular identifiers. TCRdb itself ran the 5' RACE reads through MiXCR, one entry per CDR3 protein. The top ten clones hold roughly 0.56% of a sample with some 460,000 distinct CDR3 sequences, 14% of them seen once. The CDR3 covers 15 residues. The V and J ends lost 3 bases and 1 base respectively, with 10 bases between them. The data also belong to a second study, concerning yellow fever vaccine responses in identical twins.

The receptor was isolated from a woman in her late teens or twenties in good health. The sample comprised CD4+ T cells sorted from blood. J is TRBJ1-5 and V is TRBV12-3 or TRBV12-4; the D is unclear. The CDR3 region has the DNA TGTGCCAGCAGTTTCGCGTCTTTGAGCAATCAGCCCCAGCATTTT. Residues: CASSFASLSNQPQHF.